The entry below describes one TCR beta chain. The sample comes from a study of beta chain features in type 1 diabetes. Study overall: In all, about 110 million sorted cells from all samples were analyzed.

The CDR3 consists of 16 residues. The V gene's germline CDR1 is SGHKS and CDR2 YYEKEE (reference sequence). V was pared by 0 bases and J by 4 bases, with 16 bases between. The sequenced template was cDNA made from the entire isolated RNA. The repertoire was sequenced with immunoSEQ multiplex PCR; TCRdb's copy has only in-frame clones and lacks some. The sample lists 850,000 to 900,000 clones, around a sixth occurring once. A sort by CD45RO/CCR7/CD25/CD127/CD95/CD27 yielded CD4+ naive, central memory, regulatory and stem cell-like memory cells. Sequences were obtained from naive CD4+ T cells from blood. This sequence joins TRBV5-5 and TRBJ1-2, with D unclear. The source of this sequence is a woman between 18 and 29 years old in good health. DNA for the CDR3: TGTGCCAGCAGCTTGGCCGGGATTCCCAACCCCTATGGCTACACCTTC. It translates to CASSLAGIPNPYGYTF.